Each of the 32 T cell receptor beta chains below was sequenced from the same sample in a study of beta chain features in type 1 diabetes. General study findings and limits: When Type 1 diabetes patients were examined, their TCRB CDR3s proved moderately but significantly shorter in all four CD4+ subsets.

Antigen specificity for these receptors is unknown. Sequenced material consisted of expressed TCRB transcripts (all of the isolated RNA was reverse transcribed). Clones were sequenced by immunoSEQ multiplex PCR, and TCRdb holds only the in-frame ones, with some missing. The top ten clones hold over 0.01% of a sample with roughly 240,000 clones, approximately 25% of them seen once. Sequencing was done on a sample of naive CD4+ T cells from blood. The receptors were sampled from a woman aged 25 to 45 with type 1 diabetes.

This clone has more than one count but fewer than ten. This chain links TRBV28 with TRBJ1-2; possibly TRBD1 for D (5 bases). This CDR3 comprises 15 residues. V lost 7 bases and J lost 5, with 20 bases in between. Germline-derived CDR1 and CDR2 are MDHEN and SYDVKM. The CDR3 is CASTKWGDPAYGYTF. DNA for the CDR3: TGTGCCAGCACCAAATGGGGCGACCCCGCGTATGGCTACACCTTC.

This clone has just a few counts. The gene calls are TRBV28 and TRBJ1-2; D is ambiguous. The CDR3 covers 12 residues. The V end lost 4 bases, the J end lost 2 bases, and 5 bases lay between the germline ends. Germline loops: CDR1 MDHEN, CDR2 SYDVKM. CDR3: CASSSTNYGYTF. The CDR3 DNA reads TGTGCCAGCAGTTCTACCAACTATGGCTACACCTTC.

This chain links TRBV30 with TRBJ2-5, with TRBD2 as a possible D gene (6 bases). The CDR3 covers 13 residues. The V end lost 5 bases, the J end lost 2 bases, and 12 bases lay between the germline ends. Per germline, CDR1 GTSNPN and CDR2 SVGIG (reference sequence). The CDR3 sequence: CAWAGRPQETQYF. The CDR3 coding sequence is TGTGCCTGGGCGGGACGTCCACAAGAGACCCAGTACTTC.

Only a few counts were recorded for this clone. The chain recombines TRBV29-1 with TRBJ1-4, with 9 nucleotides matching TRBD1. CDR1 is SQVTM and CDR2 is ANQGSEA in the germline V gene. The CDR3 has 14 residues. J lost 3 bases, V lost 5 bases, and 4 bases had no gene match. The CDR3 nucleotides read TGCAGCGTTTTCCGGACAGGGGCTAATGAAAAACTGTTTTTT. It encodes CSVFRTGANEKLFF.

This clone appeared a few times. The V gene is TRBV9, the J gene TRBJ2-6; the D gene is possibly TRBD1 (6 bases). Trimming shortened V by 0 bases and J by 2 bases, and 12 bases separated the two germline ends. Germline CDR1 SGDLS, CDR2 YYNGEE. The CDR3 runs to 17 residues. This chain's CDR3 is CASSVGLTGTGANVLTF. The CDR3, as DNA: TGTGCCAGCAGCGTAGGACTAACAGGGACTGGGGCCAACGTCCTGACTTTC.

This sequence joins TRBV11-2 and TRBJ2-7; 10 positions match TRBD1. The CDR3 covers 14 residues. CDR1 is SGHAT, CDR2 FQNNGV, per germline. The V segment lost 7 bases and the J segment 6 bases; nucleotides outside the gene matches: 9. CDR3 loop: CASTQDRGGVEQYF. For the CDR3, the DNA is TGTGCCAGCACCCAGGACAGGGGGGGAGTCGAGCAGTACTTC.

This chain links TRBV9 with TRBJ2-1; 9 positions agree with TRBD1. Germline V lookup: CDR1 SGDLS, CDR2 YYNGEE. This CDR3 is 15 amino acids long. V shed 1 base and J 4 bases; nucleotides not matched to a gene: 3. Here the CDR3 reads CASSVRDRAYNEQFF. The CDR3, as DNA: TGTGCCAGCAGCGTAAGGGACAGGGCGTACAATGAGCAGTTCTTC.

This clone has only a few counts. The V gene is TRBV5-1, the J gene TRBJ1-2, with 8 bases lining up with TRBD1. There are 16 residues in the CDR3. The germline V gene encodes CDR1 SGHRS and CDR2 YFSETQ. V was pared by 2 bases and J by 8 bases, with 14 bases of the junction left unmatched. The CDR3 DNA is TGCGCCAGCAGCTTTGGGCCACCGGACAGGGTGGCAGGCTACACCTTC. It codes for CASSFGPPDRVAGYTF.

The chain is built from TRBV6-6 and TRBJ2-5; D might be TRBD1 (6 bases). The CDR3 totals 12 residues. CDR1 and CDR2 (germline): MNHNY, SVGAGI (reference sequence). Trimming stripped 6 bases from V and 5 bases from J, with 10 bases between. The CDR3 bases are TGTGCCAGCAGACAGGGTAGCGAGACCCAGTACTTC. It codes for CASRQGSETQYF.

This chain uses TRBV28 with TRBJ2-4; 14 bases agree with TRBD2. CDR3 length: 17 residues. Germline CDR1 and CDR2: MDHEN and SYDVKM. The V segment lost 6 bases and the J segment 0 bases; nucleotides outside the gene matches: 4. The CDR3: CASSGTSGSRAKNIQYF. In nucleotides, the CDR3 is TGTGCCAGCAGCGGGACTAGCGGGAGCAGAGCCAAAAACATTCAGTACTTC. Supplemented by reference TRBV28 and TRBJ2-4, the full variable domain reads DVKVTQSSRYLVKRTGEKVFLECVQDMDHENMFWYRQDPGLGLRLIYFSYDVKMKEKGDIPEGYSVSREKKERFSLILESASTNQTSMYLCASSGTSGSRAKNIQYFGAGTRLSVL.

V usage is TRBV18 and J usage is TRBJ2-7; TRBD2 aligns across 9 bases. The germline gives CDR1 KGHSH, CDR2 LQKENI. J was trimmed by 6 bases and V by 3 bases; bases with no gene match: 3. The length of the CDR3 is 13 residues. The CDR3 nucleotides read TGTGCCAGCTCACCCGGGACTAGCCTCGAGCAGTACTTC. It translates to CASSPGTSLEQYF.

The CDR3 sequence: CASSGGRSNMLTGELFF. CDR3 DNA sequence: TGTGCCAGCAGTGGCGGGAGGTCAAATATGTTGACCGGGGAGCTGTTTTTT. The chain links TRBV9 to TRBJ2-2; 8 nucleotides match TRBD2. The J segment lost 5 bases and the V segment lost 5 bases, leaving 14 bases of the junction unmatched. The CDR3 is 17 amino acids. Germline assignment: CDR1 SGDLS and CDR2 YYNGEE.

This clone was recorded a few times. This specimen includes other DNA sequences encoding the same CDR3. This sequence joins TRBV7-3 and TRBJ1-1, with D possibly TRBD1 on 5 matching bases. Trimming cost V 4 bases and J 3 bases, with 9 bases left between them. The CDR3 totals 13 residues. Looked up from germline, CDR1 is SGHTA and CDR2 is FQGTGA. CDR3 DNA sequence: TGTGCCAGCAGCTCGCAAGGGGACACTGAAGCTTTCTTT. It is translated as CASSSQGDTEAFF. Full variable domain (outside the CDR3, taken from reference TRBV7-3 and TRBJ1-1): GAGVSQTPSNKVTEKGKYVELRCDPISGHTALYWYRQSLGQGPEFLIYFQGTGAADDSGLPNDRFFAVRPEGSVSTLKIQRTERGDSAVYLCASSSQGDTEAFFGQGTRLTVV.

This clone was observed a few times. This chain uses TRBV7-8 with TRBJ1-2; D is unclear. V was cut by 2 bases and J by 0 bases, with 10 bases left in between. The CDR3 is made up of 15 amino acids. Germline CDR1 and CDR2: SGHVS and FQNEAQ. In DNA, the CDR3 is TGTGCCAGCAGCTTAAACCGAGTAGCTAACTATGGCTACACCTTC. Translated, it gives CASSLNRVANYGYTF. Based on the CDR3 plus reference TRBV7-8 and TRBJ1-2, the full variable domain is GAGVSQSPRYKVAKRGQDVALRCDPISGHVSLFWYQQALGQGPEFLTYFQNEAQLDKSGLPSDRFFAERPEGSVSTLKIQRTQQEDSAVYLCASSLNRVANYGYTFGSGTRLTVV.

This chain joins TRBV29-1 and TRBJ1-1; 7 bases fit TRBD1. The CDR3 runs 12 residues. Germline CDR1 SQVTM, CDR2 ANQGSEA. CDR3 loop: CRIDRVGTEAFF. CDR3 nucleotides: TGCAGAATAGACAGGGTGGGCACTGAAGCTTTCTTT.

There are a few counts of this clone. The rearrangement joins TRBV29-1 to TRBJ2-7, with TRBD1 matching 7 bases. Germline V gene data show CDR1 as SQVTM and CDR2 as ANQGSEA. The CDR3 is 12 amino acids. The V and J ends lost 4 bases and 4 bases, in that order; junction bases with no gene match: 4. CDR3 region: CSVAGTDYEQYF. Written as DNA, the CDR3 is TGCAGCGTTGCCGGGACAGATTACGAGCAGTACTTC.

The rearrangement joins TRBV29-1 to TRBJ1-5; TRBD1 is a possible D gene (5 bases). Germline lookup yields CDR1 SQVTM and CDR2 ANQGSEA. V was trimmed by 6 bases and J by 8 bases, leaving 17 bases between them. The CDR3 totals 13 residues. The CDR3 spells CSVGRGGEEPQHF. In DNA, the CDR3 is TGCAGCGTAGGGCGGGGGGGAGAAGAGCCCCAGCATTTT. The full variable domain, with the rest looked up from reference TRBV29-1 and TRBJ1-5, is SAVISQKPSRDICQRGTSLTIQCQVDSQVTMMFWYRQQPGQSLTLIATANQGSEATYESGFVIDKFPISRPNLTFSTLTVSNMSPEDSSIYLCSVGRGGEEPQHFGDGTRLSIL.

The CDR3 sequence is CASSAPRGSGQETQYF. The CDR3 DNA reads TGTGCCAGCAGCGCACCTCGGGGTAGCGGGCAAGAGACCCAGTACTTC. The chain employs TRBV9 and TRBJ2-5; 7 nucleotides line up with TRBD2. J gave up 2 bases and V 3 bases, and 10 bases lay outside the gene matches. Germline V lookup: CDR1 SGDLS, CDR2 YYNGEE. This CDR3 contains 16 residues.

This clone turned up a few times. This chain uses TRBV29-1 with TRBJ2-2; 8 nucleotides align to TRBD1. CDR1 is SQVTM and CDR2 is ANQGSEA in the germline V gene. V lost 4 bases and J lost 8; bases outside the gene matches: 3. CDR3 size: 12 residues. The CDR3 sequence: CSVGQGMGELFF. In nucleotides, the CDR3 is TGCAGCGTTGGACAGGGGATGGGGGAGCTGTTTTTT.

The J gene is TRBJ2-5, the V gene TRBV5-6; the D gene is possibly TRBD1 (5 bases). Looked up from germline, CDR1 is SGHDT and CDR2 is YYEEEE. The CDR3 contains 14 residues. V was cut by 3 bases and J by 5 bases, with 14 bases left in between. The CDR3 DNA sequence: TGTGCCAGCAGCTCAGCGAAAGGGGTGGAGACCCAGTACTTC. Translating it yields CASSSAKGVETQYF.

The chain joins TRBV7-8 to TRBJ2-1, with D tentatively TRBD2 (6 bases). This CDR3 spans 17 amino acids. CDR1 and CDR2 from the germline V gene are SGHVS and FQNEAQ. The V end was cut by 0 bases, the J end by 10 bases, with 22 bases between. The CDR3 region has the DNA TGTGCCAGCAGCTTAGCCACCGGGACTGGGTTAGGATCGGAGCAGTTCTTC. Encoded protein: CASSLATGTGLGSEQFF.

Here the CDR3 DNA reads TGTGCCAGCAGCTTAACGTGGGACAGGAACACTGAAGCTTTCTTT. It translates to CASSLTWDRNTEAFF. This chain links TRBV7-3 with TRBJ1-1, with 7 bases that match TRBD1. In germline, CDR1 is SGHTA, CDR2 FQGTGA. With V trimmed by 0 bases and J by 1 base, 2 bases remained unmatched. The CDR3 is 15 amino acids.

The J gene is TRBJ2-5, the V gene TRBV5-4; D is perhaps TRBD1 (5 bases). This CDR3 region has 15 residues. In germline, CDR1 is SGHNT, CDR2 YYREEE (reference sequence). Trimming left V 0 bases short and J 4 bases short, with 13 bases between. CDR3 in amino acids: CASSLDPERGETQYF. The DNA of the CDR3 is TGTGCCAGCAGCTTGGACCCAGAAAGGGGAGAGACCCAGTACTTC.

The chain links TRBV30 to TRBJ2-5; D perhaps matches TRBD1 (5 bases). The CDR3 is made up of 13 amino acids. The V end was cut by 1 base, the J end by 7 bases, with 13 bases between. The germline CDR1 and CDR2 sequences are GTSNPN and SVGIG (reference sequence). This CDR3 is CAWSGMGLGTQYF. The CDR3 DNA reads as TGTGCCTGGAGTGGGATGGGGCTAGGGACCCAGTACTTC.

This chain uses TRBV7-8 with TRBJ1-5; D is possibly TRBD1 (5 bases). Germline CDR1 SGHVS, CDR2 FQNEAQ. Trimming removed 5 bases at V and 7 bases at J, with 15 bases between. The CDR3 loop spans 14 amino acids. The CDR3 sequence: CASSGVAGSQPQHF. In DNA form, the CDR3 reads TGTGCCAGCAGCGGGGTGGCAGGGTCCCAGCCCCAGCATTTT.

The gene calls are TRBV7-9 and TRBJ2-3; 9 bases line up with TRBD2. With V trimmed by 2 bases and J by 5 bases, 5 bases remained unmatched. Germline-derived CDR1 and CDR2 are SEHNR and FQNEAQ (reference sequence). The CDR3 loop spans 15 amino acids. The CDR3 nucleotides read TGTGCCAGCAGCTTACTCGCGGGAGGGGGAGATACGCAGTATTTT. Translated, it gives CASSLLAGGGDTQYF.

This clone was seen a handful of times. The chain combines TRBV5-1 with TRBJ2-2; D is possibly TRBD2 (5 bases). The V gene's germline CDR1 is SGHRS and CDR2 YFSETQ. This CDR3 region has 14 residues. V lost 2 bases and J 3 bases, leaving 8 bases between the germline ends. The CDR3 DNA is TGCGCCAGCAGCTTTTTGAGGGACACCGGGGAGCTGTTTTTT. Amino acids: CASSFLRDTGELFF.

In this sample, this clone turned up a few times. This chain uses TRBV5-1 with TRBJ2-5; TRBD2 aligns across 10 bases. This CDR3 has 15 residues. The trim removed 6 bases at V and 1 base at J, leaving 6 bases unmatched. Germline CDR1 SGHRS, CDR2 YFSETQ. CDR3: CASMRLAGAQETQYF. The CDR3 bases are TGCGCCAGCATGCGGCTAGCGGGAGCCCAAGAGACCCAGTACTTC.

The chain joins TRBV5-4 to TRBJ2-1, with TRBD2 identical over 10 bases. This CDR3 spans 17 amino acids. Germline lookup yields CDR1 SGHNT and CDR2 YYREEE (reference sequence). V was clipped by 6 bases and J by 0 bases; unmatched bases: 9. DNA for the CDR3: TGTGCCAGCACCCCAGGTAGCGGGAGGAGCTCCTACAATGAGCAGTTCTTC. Residues: CASTPGSGRSSYNEQFF.

The rearrangement uses TRBV7-9 and TRBJ2-1; 9 bases match TRBD2. The CDR3 has 15 residues. Per the germline V gene, CDR1 is SEHNR and CDR2 is FQNEAQ (reference sequence). The trim removed 5 bases at V and 7 bases at J, leaving 9 bases unmatched. The CDR3 spells CASSRARSGRNEQFF. The CDR3 DNA reads TGTGCCAGCAGCCGCGCTCGGAGCGGGAGGAATGAGCAGTTCTTC.

The rearrangement uses TRBV19 and TRBJ2-7; 13 bases match TRBD2. CDR1 is LNHDA and CDR2 is SQIVND in the germline V gene (reference sequence). The V gene end was trimmed by 3 bases and the J gene end by 2 bases; junction bases not matched to a gene: 1. This CDR3 has 15 residues. The CDR3 loop is CASSIGLAGAYEQYF. CDR3 DNA: TGTGCCAGTAGTATCGGACTAGCGGGAGCCTACGAGCAGTACTTC.

The chain couples TRBV11-2 to TRBJ2-1; tentative D call: TRBD1 (5 bases). Trimming pared 0 bases from V and 6 bases from J, leaving 9 bases between. The CDR3 length is 14 residues. The germline V gene encodes CDR1 SGHAT and CDR2 FQNNGV. The CDR3 nucleotides read TGTGCCAGCAGCTTAGACAGGGATGCCAATGAGCAGTTCTTC. Amino acid sequence: CASSLDRDANEQFF.